The source of this TCR beta chain is a study of cytomegalovirus exposure and HLA in healthy donors. Study results and caveats: There was a cluster of highly shared sequence variants that was likely a sequencing artifact. Of the V segments, some could not be distinguished, including TRBV6-2 and TRBV6-3, and were excluded.

The PCR was carried out with 60 Vbeta primers and 13 Jbeta primers. Here immunoSEQ multiplex PCR was the method, and the copy in TCRdb shows in-frame clones only, minus some. This table holds about 200,000 clones, 80% to 90% found once. V was pared by 0 bases and J by 7 bases, with 12 bases between. This CDR3 has 14 amino acids. Germline-derived CDR1 and CDR2 are SGHAT and FQNNGV. This clone was seen a handful of times. The antigen is unknown. The rearrangement joins TRBV11-2 to TRBJ1-2; no firm D call. Sequenced input: PBMCs. The TCR comes from a man in his forties or fifties in good health and CMV-seropositive. CDR3 DNA: TGTGCCAGCAGCTTAGATCCCTTGGGCACTGGCTACACCTTC. Translating gives CASSLDPLGTGYTF.